This TCR beta chain was recorded in a study of blood T cell repertoires in COVID-19. V shed 0 bases, J shed 3 bases, and the junction held 15 bases outside the gene matches. Germline V CDR1 and CDR2: SGHAT, FQNNGV. This CDR3 has 19 residues. Original methodology: How many nucleated cells were present was estimated from reference gene primer amplification. TCRdb's table, derived via immunoSEQ multiplex PCR, lists solely in-frame clones and lacks some. V and J calls and clone size are copied from that table; D and trimming were computed from the DNA. The data contain around 620,000 clones, 85% to 90% of them singletons.

This TCR was sampled from a young woman with acute or convalescent COVID-19. Specimen: peripheral blood. This chain uses TRBV11-2 with TRBJ1-2; 8 bases fit TRBD1. CDR3 DNA: TGTGCCAGCAGCTTAGAACTAGCGCTGCGGACAGGGCAAGACTATGGCTACACCTTC. This sequence encodes CASSLELALRTGQDYGYTF.